This is a list of T cell receptor beta chains from one sample in a study of human T cells and chemical hapten exposure. TCRdb fed the RACE reads into MiXCR, producing one record per CDR3 protein. The sample shows some 79,000 distinct CDR3 sequences, more than 9% of them seen only once. Sequencing used whole blood, obtained in connection with sensitization to the hapten diphenylcyclopropenone (DPC). Receptors originate from a woman between 45 and 60 years old with alopecia areata. Some clones in this sample may be carry-over from other donors' samples. CDR3s include the opening cysteine and the closing phenylalanine or tryptophan. D genes are given only for firm matches. Clone size appears in some rows only: once, few, many, or a class for an expanded clone.

many | TRBJ2-1 | TRBV20-1 | TRBD2 | CSARDFAGGPGDEQFF | TGCAGTGCTAGAGATTTTGCGGGAGGGCCTGGTGATGAGCAGTTCTTC
. | TRBJ1-4 | TRBV6-5 | . | CASRAGTRSNEKLFF | TGTGCCAGCAGAGCAGGGACTCGGTCTAATGAAAAACTGTTTTTT
many | TRBJ2-1 | TRBV7-6 | TRBD2 | CASSPRGLAGGYEQFF | TGTGCCAGCAGCCCCAGAGGGCTAGCGGGAGGCTATGAGCAGTTCTTC
. | TRBJ2-7 | TRBV20-1 | . | CSAIANREVYEQYF | TGCAGTGCTATCGCGAACAGGGAAGTCTACGAGCAGTACTTC
many | TRBJ2-1 | TRBV20-1 | TRBD2 | CSANGEGRNEQFF | TGCAGTGCCAACGGGGAGGGTAGGAATGAGCAGTTCTTC
. | TRBJ1-4 | TRBV18 | . | CASSPEGLANEKLFF | TGTGCCAGCTCACCAGAGGGCCTGGCTAATGAAAAACTGTTTTTT
few | TRBJ2-1 | TRBV7-6 | . | CASSAGIYNEQFF | TGTGCCAGCAGCGCAGGGATCTACAATGAGCAGTTCTTC
few | TRBJ1-1 | TRBV30 | TRBD1 | CAWKGQGWTEAFF | TGTGCCTGGAAGGGACAGGGCTGGACTGAAGCTTTCTTT
. | TRBJ2-4 | TRBV4-3 | TRBD2 | CASSQDPSGRGAKNIQYF | TGCGCCAGCAGCCAAGACCCTAGCGGGAGGGGGGCCAAAAACATTCAGTACTTC
few | TRBJ1-6 | TRBV12-3/TRBV12-4 | TRBD1 | CASSSSPAGQGAIYNSPLHF | TGTGCCAGCAGTTCGTCCCCCGCGGGACAGGGGGCGATCTATAATTCACCCCTCCACTTT